The text below deals with one T cell receptor beta chain. Its target is not known. This sample is drawn from a study of cytomegalovirus exposure and HLA in healthy donors. Overall study results and limits: In vitro experiments confirmed that a few CMV-associated chains were specific for CMV antigens.

Sequencing used immunoSEQ multiplex PCR; TCRdb keeps in-frame clones, though not all of them. The profile covers roughly 100,000 clones, with roughly 86% appearing a single time and around 4.1% taken by the ten largest. It was the approximately 120-subject validation cohort, separate from the approximately 620-subject first cohort, to which the donors belonged. The CDR3 spans 15 residues. The V end lost 4 bases, the J end lost 7 bases, and 22 bases lay between the germline ends. The germline V gene has CDR1 SQVTM and CDR2 ANQGSEA. The rearrangement links TRBV29-1 to TRBJ1-2, with D tentatively TRBD1 (6 bases). The receptor was isolated from a woman aged 18-35 years in good health and CMV-seropositive. The sample comprised PBMCs. The CDR3 sequence is CSVVPKTGRSSGYTF. The CDR3 region has the DNA TGCAGCGTTGTCCCCAAGACAGGACGGTCCAGTGGCTACACCTTC.